This entry concerns a single TCR beta chain. This record belongs to a study of blood T cells in healthy people across ages. The use of a sample-barcoded 5' primer and a J-beta primer mix characterized a second PCR of roughly 7 to 11 cycles. Each CDR3 protein is one row after TCRdb ran MiXCR on the 5' RACE reads. The sample includes 1.5 million to 2 million distinct CDR3 sequences, roughly 43% seen only once; the top ten take 20% to 25%. Input material: blood. The sequence was obtained from a human donor in good health.

The CDR3 DNA is TGTGCCAGCAGCCACGACAGGTACGCTGAAGGGTTTCATGAAGCTTTCTTT. Translation gives CASSHDRYAEGFHEAFF. The rearrangement uses TRBV11-2 and TRBJ1-1; possible D gene TRBD1, 6 bases. The length of the CDR3 is 17 residues. Trimming cost V 5 bases and J 7 bases, with 26 bases left between them. Germline CDR1 is SGHAT and CDR2 is FQNNGV.